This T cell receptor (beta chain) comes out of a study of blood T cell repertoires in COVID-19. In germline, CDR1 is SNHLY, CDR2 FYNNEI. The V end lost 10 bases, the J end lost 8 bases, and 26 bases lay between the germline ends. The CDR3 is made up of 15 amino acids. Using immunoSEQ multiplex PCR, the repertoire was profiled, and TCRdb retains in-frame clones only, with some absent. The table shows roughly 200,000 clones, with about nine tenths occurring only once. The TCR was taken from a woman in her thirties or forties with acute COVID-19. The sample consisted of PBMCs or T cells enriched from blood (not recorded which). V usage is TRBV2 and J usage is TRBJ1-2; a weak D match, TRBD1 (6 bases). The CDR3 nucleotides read TGTGCCAAGGAAAGGGCCTATTTCGGAGACAGGGGCTACACCTTC. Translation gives CAKERAYFGDRGYTF.